Sequencing of this T cell receptor (beta chain) was carried out in a study of shared clonotypes between healthy human individuals. Study as a whole: Donors had three CD4 naive, three CD4 memory, two CD8 naive and one CD8 memory plate apiece.

There are 13 residues in the CDR3. Trimming stripped 1 base from V and 5 bases from J, with 9 bases between. Per the germline V gene, CDR1 is SGHTA and CDR2 is FQGNSA. Generated by immunoSEQ multiplex PCR, the TCRdb table keeps only in-frame clones and is missing some. In the table there are around 1.5 million clones, about 98% of which are singletons. The TCR comes from a man aged 25 to 45 in good health. The J gene is TRBJ2-7, the V gene TRBV7-2; D is undetermined. The sample comprised naive CD4+ T cells sorted from blood. The subset denotes: CD45RA+ positively selected. The CDR3 DNA sequence: TGTGCCAGCAGCTTAGAGGCAACGAACGAGCAGTACTTC. It specifies CASSLEATNEQYF.